Sequencing of this T cell receptor (beta chain) was carried out in a study of neurological immune-mediated disorders. Study-level background: Relapsing-remitting patients made up about nine tenths of the roughly 34 multiple sclerosis patients, and secondary progressive patients made up 3.

Many counts were recorded for this clonotype. Deletions cut 3 bases from V and 5 bases from J, with 8 bases between. This CDR3 contains 13 residues. TCRdb reprocessed the 5' RACE reads with MiXCR, giving one entry per CDR3 protein. The sample records about 58,000 distinct CDR3 sequences, 3.6% being singletons. The chain links TRBV12-3 or TRBV12-4 to TRBJ2-1, with D unresolved. The TCR originated in a man aged 25-45 years with multiple sclerosis. Sequences were obtained from PBMCs. The CDR3 reads CASSLHGDNEQFF. The CDR3 DNA is TGTGCCAGCAGTTTGCACGGAGACAATGAGCAGTTCTTC.